This TCR beta chain originates from a study of blood T cell repertoires in COVID-19. Trimming took 5 bases from V and 7 from J; bases not matched to a gene: 14. CDR3 length equals 15 residues. Germline-derived CDR1 and CDR2 are SEHNR and FQNEAQ (reference sequence). This clone was observed a few times. Ages ranged from about 18 to 90 years, with residence in under 25 US areas. In assigning cohorts, the study relied on participant-reported clinical history. Before being deemed recovered, Cohort 3 donors had two negative PCRs, clearance, or symptom resolution. TCRdb keeps only in-frame clones here, not all; method: immunoSEQ multiplex PCR. Among 200,000 to 250,000 clones, more than 80% were seen once, and the ten largest hold around 2%.

The source is a man between 60 and 70 years old who had recovered from COVID-19. This chain connects TRBV7-9 to TRBJ2-7, with 7 bases matching TRBD1. The sample consisted of PBMCs or T cells enriched from blood (not recorded which). The CDR3 DNA is TGTGCCAGCAGCCAAAGACAGGGCCTTGCATATGAGCAGTACTTC. As protein: CASSQRQGLAYEQYF.